The T cell receptor beta chain under discussion was sequenced for a study of blood T cell repertoires in COVID-19. Looking at the study overall: What the recovered Cohort 3 donors had was two negative PCRs, clearance, or symptom resolution. Material from acute and convalescent COVID-19 was sourced from the United States, Italy and Spain.

Participants had their cohort set by participant-reported clinical history. Germline CDR1 and CDR2: SGHRS and YFSETQ. The CDR3 spans 17 residues. Trimming cost V 4 bases and J 2 bases; bases outside gene matches: 7. Original processing methods: It was from reference gene primer amplification that nucleated cell counts were estimated. Generated by immunoSEQ multiplex PCR, the TCRdb table keeps only in-frame clones and is missing some. That table gives V, J and clone size, and the DNA gave D and trimming. Among 300,000 to 450,000 clones listed, 87% were seen once. Sequences were obtained from PBMCs or T cells enriched from blood (not recorded which). This chain joins TRBV5-1 and TRBJ2-2, with TRBD2 matching over 11 bases. The clonotype originates from a middle-aged man in a cohort exposed to, infected with or recovered from COVID-19 (not recorded which). This CDR3 reads CASSQLTSGGNTGELFF. CDR3 coding DNA: TGCGCCAGCAGCCAACTTACTAGCGGGGGCAACACCGGGGAGCTGTTTTTT.